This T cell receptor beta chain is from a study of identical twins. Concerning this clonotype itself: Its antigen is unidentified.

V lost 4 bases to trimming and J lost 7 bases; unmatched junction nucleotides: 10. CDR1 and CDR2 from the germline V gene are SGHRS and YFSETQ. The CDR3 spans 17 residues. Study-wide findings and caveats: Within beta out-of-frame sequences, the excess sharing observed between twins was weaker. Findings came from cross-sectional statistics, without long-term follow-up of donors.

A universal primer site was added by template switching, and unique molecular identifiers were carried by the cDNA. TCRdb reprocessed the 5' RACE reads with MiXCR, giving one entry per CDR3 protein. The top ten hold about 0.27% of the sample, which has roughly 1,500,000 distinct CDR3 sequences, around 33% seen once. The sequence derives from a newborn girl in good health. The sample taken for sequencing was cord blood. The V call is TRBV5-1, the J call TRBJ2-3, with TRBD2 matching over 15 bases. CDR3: CASSPGLGLAGGNTQYF. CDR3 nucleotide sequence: TGCGCCAGCAGCCCGGGGCTGGGACTAGCGGGAGGCAATACGCAGTATTTT.